Below, 5 T cell receptor beta chains from the same sample are listed, as sequenced in a study of Graves' ophthalmopathy and Graves' hyperthyroidism. Beta-chain TCR CDR3 regions were amplified from RNA transcripts. RT-PCR with HTBI primers came first, then second-round multiplex PCR. TCRdb passed the multiplex PCR reads through MiXCR, listing each CDR3 protein once. The sample lists more than 1,000,000 distinct CDR3 sequences, roughly 35% seen once, with 8.5% to 14% in the top ten. The specimen was peripheral blood or thyroid tissue (not recorded which). Receptor source: an adult man with Graves' hyperthyroidism.

This chain uses TRBV10-3 with TRBJ2-5; TRBD2 matches at 14 bases. This CDR3 has 15 amino acids. CDR1 is ENHRY, CDR2 SYGVKD, per germline. Trimming cost V 4 bases and J 3 bases; bases outside gene matches: 1. The CDR3 region is CAISGGLAGEETQYF. CDR3 sequence (DNA): TGTGCCATCAGTGGGGGACTAGCGGGAGAAGAGACCCAGTACTTC.

V is TRBV9 and J is TRBJ2-5, with D perhaps assigned TRBD1 or TRBD2 (5 bases each). This CDR3 region has 14 residues. Germline V gives CDR1 SGDLS, CDR2 YYNGEE. V was cut by 1 base and J by 1 base, with 8 bases left in between. The CDR3 here is CASSVRGPQETQYF. CDR3 coding DNA: TGTGCCAGCAGCGTAAGGGGACCCCAAGAGACCCAGTACTTC.

This clonotype occurred a few times. This chain uses TRBV7-9 with TRBJ2-7, with a weak D call TRBD2 (6 bases). This CDR3 spans 15 amino acids. Germline CDR1 and CDR2: SEHNR and FQNEAQ (reference sequence). Trimming removed 3 bases from V and 0 bases from J, with 12 bases in between. CDR3 nucleotide sequence: TGTGCCAGCAGCTTTTATAGGGACTCCTCCTACGAGCAGTACTTC. Residues: CASSFYRDSSYEQYF.

In regard to this clonotype: Compared with germline, one end of the junction differs, possibly owing to a read error. The chain links TRBV25-1 to TRBJ2-2; no clear D gene. Germline lookup yields CDR1 MGHDK and CDR2 SYGVNS. This CDR3 comprises 15 residues. This CDR3 reads CASGTRGLNPGELFF. The CDR3 DNA is TGTGCCAGCGGCACGAGAGGTCTGAACCCCGGGGAGCTGTTTTTT.

Of note for this clonotype: This could be a read error, since a much larger clone is one nucleotide away. The genes are TRBV20-1 and TRBJ1-5; D unresolved. In germline, CDR1 is DFQATT, CDR2 SNEGSKA (reference sequence). The V gene lost 3 bases and the J gene lost 5 bases, with 8 bases spanning the gap. CDR3 length: 12 amino acids. This CDR3 reads CSASIADQPQHF. CDR3 nucleotides: TGCAGTGCTAGTATCGCGGATCAGCCCCAGCATTTT.